The 5 T cell receptor beta chains below come from one sample, sequenced in a study of T cells in Graves' hyperthyroidism and ophthalmopathy. What was amplified from RNA transcripts were TCR beta CDR3 regions. The HTBI primer set was used in a first-round RT-PCR of the TCR CDR3. One entry per CDR3 protein results from TCRdb running MiXCR on the multiplex PCR reads. Of more than 250,000 distinct CDR3 sequences detected, about 15% appear once; the ten largest clones hold over 25%. Material: blood. Source of these receptors: a woman aged 50 to 60 with Graves' hyperthyroidism that later progressed to Graves' ophthalmopathy.

There are many counts of this clonotype. The chain carries TRBV5-1 and TRBJ2-7; TRBD1 might be the D (5 bases). CDR1 and CDR2 from the germline V gene are SGHRS and YFSETQ. The CDR3 contains 14 residues. The V end lost 0 bases, the J end lost 1 base, and 8 bases lay between the germline ends. CDR3 loop: CASSLATVSYEQYF. In nucleotides, the CDR3 is TGCGCCAGCAGCTTGGCGACAGTTTCCTACGAGCAGTACTTC.

This clonotype was counted at least ten times. The chain is built from TRBV2 and TRBJ2-1; D may be TRBD1 or TRBD2 (5 bases each). The V end lost 4 bases, the J end lost 7 bases, and 11 bases lay between the germline ends. CDR1 is SNHLY and CDR2 is FYNNEI in the germline V gene. This CDR3 is 13 amino acids long. The CDR3 DNA is TGTGCCAGCAGTGGGGACGGCGGGAATGAGCAGTTCTTC. The encoded protein is CASSGDGGNEQFF.

This clonotype was seen repeatedly, ten times or more. The chain uses TRBV2 and TRBJ1-5; 11 nucleotides agree with TRBD1. V was pared by 5 bases and J by 3 bases, with 3 bases of the junction left unmatched. Germline CDR1 is SNHLY and CDR2 is FYNNEI. This CDR3 is 15 amino acids long. The CDR3 DNA reads as TGTGCCAGCAGTTGGACAGGGGGCCTCAATCAGCCCCAGCATTTT. Its protein is CASSWTGGLNQPQHF.

Only a few counts were recorded for this clonotype. The chain carries TRBV7-8 and TRBJ1-2; TRBD1 might be the D (6 bases). This CDR3 has 12 residues. Trimming took 5 bases from V and 6 from J, leaving 10 bases between them. CDR1 and CDR2 from the germline V gene are SGHVS and FQNEAQ. The CDR3 loop reads CASSNNRDGYTF. Written as DNA, the CDR3 is TGTGCCAGCAGCAACAACAGGGATGGCTACACCTTC.

This clonotype was seen many times. The chain recombines TRBV7-9 with TRBJ1-3, with TRBD1 matching over 8 bases. This CDR3 is built from 13 residues. Germline CDR1 is SEHNR and CDR2 is FQNEAQ (reference sequence). V shed 9 bases and J 2 bases; nucleotides not matched to a gene: 3. Here the CDR3 reads CARTGVPGNTIYF. The CDR3 nucleotides are TGTGCCAGGACAGGGGTACCTGGAAACACCATATATTTT.